The 21 T cell receptor beta chains below all came from one sample that was sequenced in a study of blood T cell repertoires in COVID-19. The data were produced by immunoSEQ multiplex PCR, yet TCRdb's version contains in-frame clones alone and is incomplete. The sample records some 190,000 clones, roughly 86% being singletons. Input material: PBMCs or T cells enriched from blood (not recorded which). Source of these receptors: a woman aged 40 to 55 in a cohort exposed to, infected with or recovered from COVID-19 (not recorded which).

V is TRBV20-1 and J is TRBJ1-2, with D maybe TRBD1 (5 bases). CDR3 length: 11 amino acids. Trimming removed 6 bases at V and 4 bases at J, with 9 bases between. Germline V gene lookup returns CDR1 DFQATT and CDR2 SNEGSKA (reference sequence). The CDR3 DNA sequence: TGCAGTGCAAGGGGAACCTATGGCTACACCTTC. It encodes CSARGTYGYTF.

The chain recombines TRBV24-1 with TRBJ1-1; 8 positions agree with TRBD1. CDR1 and CDR2 (germline): KGHDR, SFDVKD. Trimming removed 7 bases from V and 6 bases from J; junction bases left unmatched: 6. The CDR3 covers 13 residues. CDR3: CATSEPGGSEAFF. DNA for the CDR3: TGTGCCACCAGCGAACCAGGGGGCTCTGAAGCTTTCTTT.

V is TRBV28 and J is TRBJ1-1; possible D gene TRBD1, 5 bases. The CDR3 is made up of 14 amino acids. Germline V gives CDR1 MDHEN, CDR2 SYDVKM. V was clipped by 4 bases and J by 1 base, with 10 bases between them. The CDR3 bases are TGTGCCAGCAGTTCATCGGGGGAGAACACTGAAGCTTTCTTT. It yields the protein CASSSSGENTEAFF.

This chain links TRBV19 with TRBJ1-1; D gene ambiguous. Germline CDR1 reads LNHDA; CDR2 reads SQIVND (reference sequence). CDR3 length: 15 residues. Deletions cut 4 bases from V and 0 bases from J, with 12 bases between. CDR3 in amino acids: CASSRRRQVNTEAFF. The CDR3 DNA is TGTGCCAGTAGTAGACGAAGGCAGGTGAACACTGAAGCTTTCTTT.

The CDR3: CAWSDRGTWNYGYTF. The CDR3 DNA sequence: TGTGCCTGGAGCGATCGAGGTACCTGGAACTATGGCTACACCTTC. This sequence joins TRBV30 and TRBJ1-2; the D is unclear. Germline assignment: CDR1 GTSNPN and CDR2 SVGIG (reference sequence). The CDR3 covers 15 residues. V was cut by 3 bases and J by 2 bases, with 16 bases left in between.

In its sample, this clone was seen once. The V gene is TRBV19, the J gene TRBJ1-5; 10 positions match TRBD1. The CDR3 loop spans 16 amino acids. Germline CDR1 and CDR2: LNHDA and SQIVND (reference sequence). Losses at the gene ends were 5 bases for V and 4 bases for J; bases not matched to a gene: 8. CDR3 region: CASSYGPGQGNQPQHF. In DNA form, the CDR3 reads TGTGCCAGTAGTTATGGCCCGGGACAGGGGAATCAGCCCCAGCATTTT.

The chain recombines TRBV7-9 with TRBJ2-4; maybe TRBD1 (5 bases). The CDR3 is made up of 15 amino acids. Germline V gene sequence: CDR1 SEHNR, CDR2 FQNEAQ (reference sequence). Trimming took off 1 base at V and 7 bases at J, with 14 bases between the two ends. CDR3 residues: CASSLVQGLKNIQYF. The CDR3 nucleotides are TGTGCCAGCAGCTTAGTCCAGGGCCTAAAGAACATTCAGTACTTC. The whole variable domain, remainder taken from reference TRBV7-9 and TRBJ2-4, is DTGVSQNPRHKITKRGQNVTFRCDPISEHNRLYWYRQTLGQGPEFLTYFQNEAQLEKSRLLSDRFSAERPKGSFSTLEIQRTEQGDSAMYLCASSLVQGLKNIQYFGAGTRLSVL.

The gene calls are TRBV4-1 and TRBJ2-2; tentative D call: TRBD1 (6 bases). Trimming pared 3 bases from V and 4 bases from J, leaving 9 bases between. This CDR3 has 14 residues. Germline V gene lookup returns CDR1 MGHRA and CDR2 YSYEKL. For the CDR3, the DNA is TGCGCCAGCAGCCATACAGGGCCCACCGGGGAGCTGTTTTTT. Encoded protein: CASSHTGPTGELFF.

At least ten counts were recorded for this clone. This chain connects TRBV10-2 to TRBJ2-7; a possible D gene is TRBD1 (5 bases). CDR3 length: 12 residues. The V gene's germline CDR1 is WSHSY and CDR2 SAAADI. With 6 bases removed from V and 4 bases from J, the gap between germline ends came to 10 bases. CDR3 sequence reads: CASSQGSYEQYF. CDR3 in DNA: TGCGCCAGCAGCCAGGGTTCATACGAGCAGTACTTC.

J is TRBJ2-1 and V is TRBV21-1; whether TRBD1, the table's D call, matches the DNA was not checked. TRBV21-1 is listed as a pseudogene. The CDR3 has 18 amino acids. CDR3 protein: CASSDGGDRVQSCNEQFF. The DNA of the CDR3 is TGTGCCAGCAGCGATGGGGGGGACAGGGTCCAGTCCTGCAATGAGCAGTTCTTC.

The J gene is TRBJ2-2, the V gene TRBV19; D perhaps matches TRBD2 (5 bases). Germline CDR1 reads LNHDA; CDR2 reads SQIVND (reference sequence). CDR3 length: 15 residues. V was clipped by 3 bases and J by 7 bases, with 15 bases between them. The CDR3 DNA reads as TGTGCCAGTAGTATTGGAGGCCGCTCCGACGGGGAGCTGTTTTTT. Translated, it gives CASSIGGRSDGELFF.

This clone was observed once. This rearrangement joins TRBV7-9 to TRBJ2-3, with 7 bases matching TRBD2. Germline lookup yields CDR1 SEHNR and CDR2 FQNEAQ (reference sequence). J gave up 4 bases and V 3 bases, and 7 bases lay outside the gene matches. This CDR3 is 15 amino acids long. CDR3 region: CASSLSGTRADTQYF. DNA of the CDR3: TGTGCCAGCAGCTTGAGCGGGACCCGCGCAGATACGCAGTATTTT. Full variable domain (missing parts from reference TRBV7-9 and TRBJ2-3): DTGVSQNPRHKITKRGQNVTFRCDPISEHNRLYWYRQTLGQGPEFLTYFQNEAQLEKSRLLSDRFSAERPKGSFSTLEIQRTEQGDSAMYLCASSLSGTRADTQYFGPGTRLTVL.

This clone was picked up a small number of times. V and J are TRBV5-1 and TRBJ2-7; TRBD2 is a possible D gene (6 bases). Trimming removed 4 bases from V and 5 bases from J, with 19 bases in between. CDR1 SGHRS and CDR2 YFSETQ come from the germline V gene. The CDR3 contains 15 residues. CDR3 nucleotide sequence: TGCGCCAGCAGCCCGGGACTCTCCTCGAGGGACGAGCAGTACTTC. It codes for CASSPGLSSRDEQYF.

The chain links TRBV6-2 or TRBV6-3 to TRBJ1-5; tentative D call: TRBD1 (5 bases). The CDR3 consists of 15 residues. Trimming stripped 2 bases from V and 7 bases from J, with 15 bases between. CDR1 is MNHEY and CDR2 is SVGEGT in the germline V gene. The CDR3 is CASSYGLAGRQPQHF. CDR3 coding DNA: TGTGCCAGCAGTTACGGTTTGGCAGGGCGCCAGCCCCAGCATTTT.

The table lists this clone with a few counts. The rearrangement links TRBV28 to TRBJ1-1; D gene uncertain. V lost 2 bases and J 5 bases, leaving 12 bases between the germline ends. Germline loops: CDR1 MDHEN, CDR2 SYDVKM. The CDR3 sequence is 14 residues long. The CDR3 is CASSLRGFSTEAFF. CDR3 sequence (DNA): TGTGCCAGCAGTTTACGAGGGTTTAGTACTGAAGCTTTCTTT.

J is TRBJ1-5 and V is TRBV19; 9 bases map to TRBD1. The CDR3 sequence is 15 residues long. After removal of 5 bases from V and 3 bases from J, the junction contained 5 bases not matched to a gene. Germline-derived CDR1 and CDR2 are LNHDA and SQIVND (reference sequence). The CDR3 nucleotides are TGTGCCAGTAGTCAACAGGGGGCTACCAATCAGCCCCAGCATTTT. As protein: CASSQQGATNQPQHF.

The chain carries TRBV3-1 (or the pseudogene TRBV3-2) and TRBJ1-5; tentative D call: TRBD1 (5 bases). CDR3 size: 13 residues. In germline, CDR1 is LGHDT, CDR2 YNNKEL (reference sequence). V shed 8 bases and J shed 2 bases, with 10 bases lying between them. CDR3 sequence (DNA): TGTGCCAGCGGTGGGGGGGGCAATCAGCCCCAGCATTTT. As protein: CASGGGGNQPQHF.

The chain couples TRBV7-2 to TRBJ1-1, with D unclear. V dropped 0 bases and J dropped 5 bases, with 10 bases sitting between them. Germline CDR1 reads SGHTA; CDR2 reads FQGNSA. CDR3 length equals 14 residues. The chain's CDR3 is CASSLAQLRTEAFF. CDR3 DNA sequence: TGTGCCAGCAGCTTAGCGCAGTTGAGGACTGAAGCTTTCTTT. Filled out from reference TRBV7-2 and TRBJ1-1, the complete variable domain reads GAGVSQSPSNKVTEKGKDVELRCDPISGHTALYWYRQSLGQGLEFLIYFQGNSAPDKSGLPSDRFSAERTGGSVSTLTIQRTQQEDSAVYLCASSLAQLRTEAFFGQGTRLTVV.

The chain links TRBV5-8 to TRBJ2-5; 9 bases are shared with TRBD1. Trimming cost V 3 bases and J 5 bases; bases outside gene matches: 5. This CDR3 has 14 amino acids. Germline loops: CDR1 SGHTS, CDR2 YDEGEE. CDR3: CASSSGTGRETQYF. DNA for the CDR3: TGTGCCAGCAGCTCTGGGACAGGGAGGGAGACCCAGTACTTC.

In this sample, this clone turned up once. The rearrangement uses TRBV7-6 and TRBJ2-1; 7 bases align to TRBD2. The CDR3 consists of 15 residues. Germline trimming cut 3 bases from V and 6 bases from J; bases unmatched to any gene: 8. The germline V gene encodes CDR1 SGHVS and CDR2 FNYEAQ. This chain's CDR3 is CASSFGLVLANEQFF. The CDR3 region has the DNA TGTGCCAGCAGCTTCGGACTAGTTCTGGCCAATGAGCAGTTCTTC.

The chain employs TRBV5-4 and TRBJ2-7; 8 bases are shared with TRBD2. Germline CDR1 and CDR2: SGHNT and YYREEE (reference sequence). Trimming removed 1 base from V and 4 bases from J; junction bases left unmatched: 1. The CDR3 covers 13 residues. CDR3 loop: CASSLREGYEQYF. The CDR3 DNA follows: TGTGCCAGCAGCTTGCGGGAGGGGTACGAGCAGTACTTC.